Here is one TCR beta chain with its context. Repertoires were generated with immunoSEQ multiplex PCR, while TCRdb's copy carries only in-frame clones and drops some. The table has tens of thousands of clones, 94% seen once. CDR1 and CDR2 (germline): SGDLS, YYNGEE. The CDR3 spans 15 residues. With V trimmed by 3 bases and J by 3 bases, 6 bases remained unmatched. The data are from a study of T cell changes during pregnancy in multiple sclerosis. The starting material was CD8+ T cells from peripheral blood mononuclear cells, obtained in the first trimester of pregnancy. This clonotype was sampled from a female donor with multiple sclerosis, enrolled in a pregnancy study. The J gene is TRBJ1-1, the V gene TRBV9; 9 nucleotides align to TRBD1. In nucleotides, the CDR3 is TGTGCCAGCAGCGGGGGGGGACAGGGACACACTGAAGCTTTCTTT. This gives the protein CASSGGGQGHTEAFF.